This T cell receptor beta chain emerged from a study of blood T cell repertoires in COVID-19 (dated by TCRdb to 2020 to 2022). Describing the broader study: The collaborator samples originated in the United States, Italy and Spain and spanned the acute and convalescent phases of COVID-19. The material from the prospective study consisted of cDNA or gDNA derived from T cells, B-cell-depleted T cells, or PBMCs. Deeply sampled blood TCRbeta repertoires from subjects exposed to, actively infected with, or recovered from COVID-19 were included in the dataset. The repertoires were released in a freely available public database meant as a resource for research on the immune response to SARS-CoV-2. The samples were drawn from two sources: the first 160 participants of the ongoing ImmuneRACE study, and approximately 1,300 subjects contributed by 6 global collaborators. A de-identified subject ID, COVID-19 status, age in years and sex were almost always included in the sample metadata. Where available, HLA class I and class II types were obtained from metadata supplied by the sample provider rather than from assay-based typing.

The collaborating institutions used their own protocols to collect whole blood in K2EDTA tubes. For TCRbeta analysis, collaborators shipped samples in one of three forms: frozen whole blood, isolated PBMCs, or DNA extracted from either of those sample types. Points the paper makes about the study in general: How much clinical and demographic metadata was included differed by source and by participant, and the metadata was provided uncurated.

The CDR3 sequence holds 17 residues, the cysteine and phenylalanine included. The retained sequence is limited to the CDR3, 51 bases, with the frame set at the first base. The germline V gene gives CDR1 as SGHTA and CDR2 as FQGNSA. The V end loses 1 base and the J end loses 2 bases, and a stretch of 15 bases separates them. TCRbeta CDR3 regions were amplified from genomic DNA using the immunoSEQ Assay, a bias-controlled multiplex PCR. As for the authors' bioinformatics: The number of nucleated cells in each sample was estimated from the amplification of reference gene primers within the assay. Sequence reads were collapsed and filtered to measure the absolute abundance of every unique TCRbeta CDR3 rearrangement. Productive Simpson clonality was computed per sample as the square root of Simpson's diversity index over productive rearrangements. TCRdb holds this immuneACCESS table with in-frame rearrangements only. Some clones are missing; in checked studies, unresolved V genes explain under half, and the rest has no known cause. The V and J calls and clone size are taken from that table; D and trimming were inferred from the DNA. The sample profile shows 75,000 or so clones; 70% to 90% of them were found once. The top ten clonotypes cover 25% to 35% of the sample.

Regarding this clone: Its antigen target is currently unknown. No base qualities exist here, and no much larger clone lies one base off it.

The sequencing input was peripheral blood. Rearrangement joined TRBV7-2 to TRBJ1-5; D gene: possibly TRBD1, on 6 matching bases. The receptor was isolated from a man aged 45 to 65 with acute or convalescent COVID-19. Here is the DNA: TGTGCCAGCAGCTTAGTGGCGGGGGGCGCGGGCAATCAGCCCCAGCATTTT. Its translation is CASSLVAGGAGNQPQHF.